The 25 T cell receptor beta chains listed next were all sequenced from one sample in a study of prognosis after radiotherapy for stage I lung cancer. TCR beta CDR3 amplification from genomic DNA was performed by two-round multiplex PCR. First-round PCR used primers specific to each TRBV and TRBJ gene. MiXCR was run by TCRdb on the multiplex PCR reads, yielding one entry per CDR3 protein. Of 11,000 to 15,000 distinct CDR3 sequences listed, 25% to 35% are singletons. Sequenced here: PBMCs, sampled before or after stereotactic body radiation therapy (not recorded which). All receptors derive from a donor over 45 with non-small cell lung cancer.

Regarding this clonotype: The likely explanation is a read error, given a far larger clone one base away. This chain's CDR3 is CASSFLGLESDIEFF. In DNA, the CDR3 is TGTGCCAGCAGTTTTTTAGGACTAGAGTCCGACATCGAGTTCTTC. This sequence joins TRBV6-2 or TRBV6-3 and TRBJ2-1, with 7 positions matching TRBD2. CDR1 is MNHEY, CDR2 SVGEGT, per germline. Germline trimming cut 4 bases from V and 14 bases from J; bases unmatched to any gene: 17. The CDR3 totals 15 residues.

This clonotype is categorized as medium-sized. V is TRBV28 and J is TRBJ2-3; 10 bases fit TRBD1. V trimming: 6 bases; J trimming: 3 bases; junction bases outside the gene matches: 9. CDR1 is MDHEN and CDR2 is SYDVKM in the germline V gene. CDR3 size: 16 residues. DNA of the CDR3: TGTGCCAGCAGACGGTGGGACAGGGGATGGACAGATACGCAGTATTTT. Translated: CASRRWDRGWTDTQYF.

This clonotype was detected ten times or more. The genes are TRBV29-1 and TRBJ1-1; 7 nucleotides line up with TRBD1. The junction had 12 bases not matched to a gene; V was cut back by 8 bases and J by 3 bases. The CDR3 has 14 amino acids. Germline V gene lookup returns CDR1 SQVTM and CDR2 ANQGSEA. Here the CDR3 reads CSTIPRDSYTEAFF. CDR3 bases: TGCAGCACTATACCCCGGGACAGTTACACTGAAGCTTTCTTT.

Relative to its sample, this clonotype is medium-sized. The J gene is TRBJ2-1, the V gene TRBV15; no clear D. CDR1 LNHNV and CDR2 YYDKDF come from the germline V gene (reference sequence). The V and J ends lost 0 bases and 1 base respectively, with 7 bases between them. This CDR3 has 15 residues. Here the CDR3 reads CATSRDLASYNEQFF. In nucleotides, the CDR3 is TGTGCCACCAGCAGAGATCTCGCGTCCTACAATGAGCAGTTCTTC.

This clonotype was observed many times. This chain links TRBV11-3 with TRBJ2-3; D is ambiguous. The CDR3 has 15 amino acids. Germline lookup yields CDR1 SGHNT and CDR2 YENEEA. Trimming stripped 1 base from V and 2 bases from J, with 10 bases between. In nucleotides, the CDR3 is TGTGCCAGCAGCTTAGGGGGTGGACCCACAGATACGCAGTATTTT. Its translation: CASSLGGGPTDTQYF.

In the case of this clonotype: Compared with germline, one end of the junction differs, possibly owing to a read error. The V call is TRBV28, the J call TRBJ1-3; D unresolved. The CDR3 has 16 residues. The V gene's germline CDR1 is MDHEN and CDR2 SYDVKM. DNA for the CDR3: TGTGCCAGCATAAACTCGAGGCGAAGCTCTGGAAACACCGTATATTTT. Encoded protein: CASINSRRSSGNTVYF.

Concerning this clonotype: The junction differs from germline at one of its ends, possibly a read error. CDR3 loop: CAGSLGQGASGELFF. CDR3 nucleotides: TGTGCCGGCAGCCTTGGACAGGGGGCATCCGGGGAGCTGTTCTTT. The V gene is TRBV5-1, the J gene TRBJ2-2, with 11 bases identical to TRBD1. The CDR3 loop spans 15 amino acids. Germline-derived CDR1 and CDR2 are SGHRS and YFSETQ.

This clonotype is medium-sized (0.01 to 0.1%) within its sample. V is TRBV12-3 or TRBV12-4 and J is TRBJ1-1; D possibly corresponds to TRBD1 (6 bases). Trimming pared 2 bases from V and 3 bases from J, leaving 7 bases between. The CDR3 sequence is 13 residues long. CDR3 protein: CASSLYRDTEAFF. CDR3 sequence (DNA): TGTGCCAGCAGTTTATACAGGGACACTGAAGCTTTCTTT.

This clonotype came up many times. The chain carries TRBV18 and TRBJ2-6; no clear D gene. V lost 2 bases and J lost 0, with 8 bases in between. CDR1 KGHSH and CDR2 LQKENI come from the germline V gene. This CDR3 is 16 amino acids long. The CDR3 loop reads CASSPGVPSGANVLTF. In DNA, the CDR3 is TGTGCCAGCTCACCAGGGGTTCCCTCTGGGGCCAACGTCCTGACTTTC.

This clonotype is termed medium-sized (0.01 to 0.1%). The chain links TRBV5-6 to TRBJ2-3; D unclear. Germline CDR1 SGHDT, CDR2 YYEEEE. V gave up 0 bases and J gave up 6 bases, with 14 bases separating them. CDR3 length: 15 residues. The CDR3 loop is CASSLVATLMDTQYF. CDR3 coding DNA: TGTGCCAGCAGCTTGGTGGCGACTCTCATGGATACGCAGTATTTT.

The chain carries TRBV4-2 and TRBJ2-2, with 8 nucleotides matching TRBD1. The CDR3 has 15 amino acids. Germline V gives CDR1 LGHNA, CDR2 YNFKEQ. Trimming removed 4 bases from V and 5 bases from J; junction bases left unmatched: 6. The CDR3 nucleotides are TGTGCCAGCAGCCTGACAGGGGATGGTACCGGGGAGCTGTTTTTT. This gives the protein CASSLTGDGTGELFF.

This clonotype is categorized as medium-sized (0.01 to 0.1%). This rearrangement joins TRBV20-1 to TRBJ2-1, with 7 positions matching TRBD1. Germline assignment: CDR1 DFQATT and CDR2 SNEGSKA (reference sequence). Germline trimming cut 1 base from V and 4 bases from J; bases unmatched to any gene: 7. The CDR3 is 15 amino acids. The CDR3 bases are TGCAGTGCTAGAGGACGACAGGACAGGTACAATGAGCAGTTCTTC. Translation: CSARGRQDRYNEQFF.

By frequency in the sample, this clonotype is medium-sized. The rearrangement joins TRBV12-3 or TRBV12-4 to TRBJ1-1; TRBD1 agrees at 8 bases. The CDR3 runs to 14 residues. V lost 8 bases to trimming and J lost 4 bases; unmatched junction nucleotides: 9. For the CDR3, the DNA is TGTGCCAGCGCCCCTGACAGGGGCCGCACTGAAGCTTTCTTT. Translated: CASAPDRGRTEAFF.

This clonotype was found many times. The V and J genes are TRBV4-1 and TRBJ2-1; 9 bases are shared with TRBD2. CDR3 size: 16 residues. Germline V CDR1 and CDR2: MGHRA, YSYEKL. V trimming: 2 bases; J trimming: 5 bases; junction bases outside the gene matches: 7. DNA of the CDR3: TGCGCCAGCAGCCAACTGGGCGGGAGGGCCCACAATGAGCAGTTCTTC. This translates into CASSQLGGRAHNEQFF.

This clonotype is judged medium-sized. The J gene is TRBJ1-6, the V gene TRBV5-1, with D unresolved. Germline loops: CDR1 SGHRS, CDR2 YFSETQ. The CDR3 runs 11 residues. Between the trimmed V and J ends, which lost 4 bases and 11 bases, there was a span of 7 bases. The CDR3 is CASSPKPPLHF. The CDR3, as DNA: TGCGCCAGCAGCCCAAAACCACCCCTCCACTTT.

This clonotype was seen repeatedly, ten times or more. This could be a read error, since a much larger clone is one nucleotide away. The V gene is TRBV27, the J gene TRBJ2-2; D might be TRBD2 (5 bases). The CDR3 consists of 13 residues. Germline V gives CDR1 MNHEY, CDR2 SMNVEV (reference sequence). As DNA, the CDR3 is TGTGCCAGCAGTTTTGTCTGGGCCGGGGAGCTGCTTTTT. Translating gives CASSFVWAGELLF.

This clonotype was observed at least ten times. The chain has TRBV18 and TRBJ2-5, with 7 positions matching TRBD1. Germline loops: CDR1 KGHSH, CDR2 LQKENI. This CDR3 has 15 residues. V lost 5 bases, J lost 5 bases, and 11 bases stayed unmatched. The chain's CDR3 is CASSTLQGTRETQYF. For the CDR3, the DNA is TGTGCCAGCTCAACTCTACAGGGGACGAGGGAGACCCAGTACTTC.

Many counts were recorded for this clonotype. This chain connects TRBV7-9 to TRBJ2-6, with 8 bases matching TRBD1. The CDR3 consists of 18 residues. V shed 3 bases and J 0 bases; nucleotides not matched to a gene: 7. In germline, CDR1 is SEHNR, CDR2 FQNEAQ (reference sequence). The CDR3 DNA sequence: TGTGCCAGCAGCTTTGGCAGGGGGCTCTTCTCTGGGGCCAACGTCCTGACTTTC. Translated: CASSFGRGLFSGANVLTF.

This clonotype is deemed medium-sized. The chain uses TRBV11-2 and TRBJ2-3, with D unclear. Looked up from germline, CDR1 is SGHAT and CDR2 is FQNNGV. Trimming removed 0 bases from V and 7 bases from J, with 8 bases in between. The CDR3 totals 13 residues. Here the CDR3 DNA reads TGTGCCAGCAGCTTAGAGGGTGCAAATACGCAGTATTTT. Amino acid sequence: CASSLEGANTQYF.

The chain recombines TRBV7-8 with TRBJ2-5; the match to TRBD2 covers 8 bases. Trimming cost V 4 bases and J 7 bases; bases outside gene matches: 8. CDR3 length: 14 residues. Germline assignment: CDR1 SGHVS and CDR2 FQNEAQ. The CDR3 loop reads CASSWPGGEGTQYF. CDR3 in DNA: TGTGCCAGCAGCTGGCCCGGGGGGGAGGGGACCCAGTACTTC.

This clonotype has ten or more counts. J is TRBJ1-2 and V is TRBV25-1; tentative D call: TRBD1 (6 bases). The CDR3 has 12 residues. Trimming shortened V by 6 bases and J by 8 bases, and 13 bases separated the two germline ends. Germline V gene lookup returns CDR1 MGHDK and CDR2 SYGVNS. CDR3 DNA: TGTGCCAGCAGCGCTTATGGGGGCGGCTACACCTTC. Amino acids: CASSAYGGGYTF.

V and J are TRBV28 and TRBJ1-5; a possible D gene is TRBD1 (6 bases). Germline CDR1 MDHEN, CDR2 SYDVKM. This CDR3 comprises 15 residues. Trimming removed 9 bases from V and 0 bases from J, with 15 bases in between. CDR3 DNA sequence: TGTGCCAGTATATCGGGACATTATAGCAATCAGCCCCAGCATTTT. Translating gives CASISGHYSNQPQHF.

This clonotype was recorded at least ten times. The junction departs from the called germline gene at one end, perhaps through a read error. V usage is TRBV3-1 and J usage is TRBJ2-2, with a weak D call TRBD1 (6 bases). CDR1 is LGHDT, CDR2 YNNKEL, per germline (reference sequence). CDR3 length equals 12 residues. In DNA, the CDR3 is TGTGCCAGCAGACAGGGTGCCGGGGAGCTGCTTTTT. Its protein product is CASRQGAGELLF.

As concerns this clonotype: This likely stems from a read error, as it lies one base from a far larger clone. The chain has TRBV28 and TRBJ2-5; no clear D gene. CDR3 length: 12 amino acids. Germline V gene sequence: CDR1 MDHEN, CDR2 SYDVKM. With 6 bases removed from V and 11 bases from J, the gap between germline ends came to 16 bases. CDR3 coding DNA: TGTGCCAGCAGCCTTGGGCACAATGAGCAGTACTTC. Its translation: CASSLGHNEQYF.

This clonotype is medium-sized. The rearrangement links TRBV6-2 or TRBV6-3 to TRBJ2-2, with TRBD2 matching 7 bases. This CDR3 is built from 15 residues. Germline assignment: CDR1 MNHEY and CDR2 SVGEGT. V shed 6 bases, J shed 0 bases, and the junction held 4 bases outside the gene matches. The CDR3 reads CASRRLASNTGELFF. CDR3 in DNA: TGTGCCAGCAGACGACTAGCCTCGAACACCGGGGAGCTGTTTTTT.